A single sample gave rise to the 27 T cell receptor beta chains below, sequenced in a study of T cells in localized non-small cell lung cancer. Assay used: immunoSEQ multiplex PCR; TCRdb lists only in-frame clones, some missing. Of about 27,000 clones listed, roughly 88% are singletons. This sample comprised peripheral blood, obtained before any cancer treatment. These TCRs come from a woman between 35 and 70 years old with stage I lung adenocarcinoma.

The CDR3 nucleotides are TGTGCCAGCAGCTGGGGTTCAGGGGGCGGCGAGCAGTACTTC. Translation gives CASSWGSGGGEQYF. The rearrangement uses TRBV7-6 and TRBJ2-7; 8 positions match TRBD1. Per germline, CDR1 SGHVS and CDR2 FNYEAQ. The ends lost 4 bases at V and 6 bases at J; junction bases unmatched: 8. This CDR3 is built from 14 residues.

The genes are TRBV11-2 and TRBJ2-7, with 8 nucleotides matching TRBD1. The J segment lost 2 bases and the V segment lost 4 bases, leaving 4 bases of the junction unmatched. The CDR3 is 14 amino acids. Germline V CDR1 and CDR2: SGHAT, FQNNGV. The CDR3 region is CASSSQGVTYEQYF. CDR3 nucleotides: TGTGCCAGCAGCTCACAGGGGGTAACCTACGAGCAGTACTTC.

V is TRBV12-5 and J is TRBJ2-5; D remains unclear. V lost 5 bases, J lost 3 bases, and 13 bases lay in between. The V gene's germline CDR1 is LGHNT and CDR2 FRNRAP. The length of the CDR3 is 14 residues. CDR3 sequence: CASGQLTEKETQYF. The CDR3 region has the DNA TGTGCTAGTGGTCAGCTTACAGAGAAAGAGACCCAGTACTTC.

This rearrangement joins TRBV6-5 to TRBJ1-2; D is perhaps TRBD1 (6 bases). The V end was cut by 5 bases, the J end by 3 bases, with 10 bases between. The germline gives CDR1 MNHEY, CDR2 SVGAGI. This CDR3 comprises 13 residues. Here the CDR3 DNA reads TGTGCCAGCAGTGACAGGCGCTACTATGGCTACACCTTC. The encoded protein is CASSDRRYYGYTF.

This clone was detected once. The rearrangement uses TRBV7-9 and TRBJ2-1, with D perhaps assigned TRBD1 or TRBD2 (6 bases each). Trimming removed 0 bases at V and 4 bases at J, with 13 bases between. This CDR3 has 16 residues. Germline CDR1 reads SEHNR; CDR2 reads FQNEAQ (reference sequence). In nucleotides, the CDR3 is TGTGCCAGCAGCTTAGCCCGGGGGCAGGGATACAATGAGCAGTTCTTC. Translation gives CASSLARGQGYNEQFF.

V usage is TRBV6-5 and J usage is TRBJ1-2, with a tentative D call TRBD1 (5 bases). Germline V CDR1 and CDR2: MNHEY, SVGAGI. With 6 bases removed from V and 7 bases from J, the gap between germline ends came to 21 bases. CDR3 length: 15 residues. The CDR3 here is CASSPVRGGEAGYTF. CDR3 coding DNA: TGTGCCAGCAGCCCCGTGCGTGGAGGGGAGGCTGGCTACACCTTC.

The V gene is TRBV18, the J gene TRBJ1-5, with D hard to call. Trimming stripped 6 bases from V and 0 bases from J, with 24 bases between. CDR3 size: 19 residues. From germline, CDR1 is KGHSH and CDR2 LQKENI. CDR3 DNA: TGTGCCAGCTCCCTACTCGGCAGGTCGGAGCGCAATAGCAATCAGCCCCAGCATTTT. Translation: CASSLLGRSERNSNQPQHF.

A word on this clone: Sequence at one end of the junction differs from germline and may be a read error. This chain links TRBV7-2 with TRBJ2-3, with TRBD2 as a possible D gene (6 bases). The V gene's germline CDR1 is SGHTA and CDR2 FQGNSA. The CDR3 length is 14 residues. In nucleotides, the CDR3 is TGTGCCAGCAGCCTAGCGCTATTCACAGATACGCAGTATTTT. Protein: CASSLALFTDTQYF.

This chain joins TRBV6-1 and TRBJ1-4, with unresolved D. V dropped 0 bases and J dropped 8 bases, with 13 bases sitting between them. CDR1 is MNHNS and CDR2 is SASEGT in the germline V gene. The CDR3 loop spans 15 amino acids. CDR3 region: CASSEAVEETEKLFF. In DNA, the CDR3 is TGTGCCAGCAGTGAAGCGGTGGAGGAAACCGAAAAACTGTTTTTT.

As to this clone: At one end, the junction sequence differs from germline, possibly due to a read error. The V and J genes are TRBV27 and TRBJ1-1, with a tentative D call TRBD1 (6 bases). CDR3 size: 15 residues. Germline V gene sequence: CDR1 MNHEY, CDR2 SMNVEV (reference sequence). The CDR3 here is CVSRGGRARDTEAFF. Here the CDR3 DNA reads TGTGTCAGCAGGGGTGGTAGGGCTAGGGACACTGAAGCTTTCTTT.

This chain links TRBV27 with TRBJ2-7; no clear D. Between the trimmed V and J ends, which lost 5 bases and 2 bases, there was a span of 10 bases. Germline CDR1 reads MNHEY; CDR2 reads SMNVEV (reference sequence). CDR3 length: 13 residues. The CDR3 DNA follows: TGTGCCAGCAGTATGGGCGGAACCTACGAGCAGTACTTC. It codes for CASSMGGTYEQYF.

The chain combines TRBV7-3 with TRBJ1-2; no firm D call. Germline V gene sequence: CDR1 SGHTA, CDR2 FQGTGA. Deletions cut 5 bases from V and 1 base from J, with 14 bases between. The CDR3 totals 15 residues. CDR3 in amino acids: CASSPEAGINYGYTF. DNA of the CDR3: TGTGCCAGCAGCCCAGAAGCAGGAATTAACTATGGCTACACCTTC.

This chain connects TRBV7-8 to TRBJ2-7; 8 bases map to TRBD2. The germline CDR1 and CDR2 sequences are SGHVS and FQNEAQ. CDR3 length equals 15 residues. V trimming: 3 bases; J trimming: 2 bases; junction bases outside the gene matches: 6. DNA of the CDR3: TGTGCCAGCAGCTTGGGACTAGGAAGGACCTACGAGCAGTACTTC. The encoded protein is CASSLGLGRTYEQYF.

The V call is TRBV5-4, the J call TRBJ2-3; a weak D match, TRBD1 (6 bases). In germline, CDR1 is SGHNT, CDR2 YYREEE (reference sequence). The V end was cut by 0 bases, the J end by 1 base, with 12 bases between. There are 16 residues in the CDR3. The CDR3 bases are TGTGCCAGCAGCTTGGAGGGCAGGGGTCGCACAGATACGCAGTATTTT. Its protein is CASSLEGRGRTDTQYF.

V and J are TRBV7-8 and TRBJ2-7, with TRBD2 matching 12 bases. The germline V gene encodes CDR1 SGHVS and CDR2 FQNEAQ. The CDR3 is 17 residues long. The ends lost 5 bases at V and 3 bases at J; junction bases unmatched: 11. This chain's CDR3 is CASSPSGRARVGYEQYF. CDR3 sequence (DNA): TGTGCCAGCAGCCCTAGCGGGAGGGCCCGGGTGGGCTACGAGCAGTACTTC.

The chain employs TRBV2 and TRBJ2-3; the D is unclear. The V end was cut by 5 bases, the J end by 1 base, with 10 bases between. CDR1 is SNHLY and CDR2 is FYNNEI in the germline V gene. The CDR3 consists of 14 residues. The DNA for the CDR3 is TGTGCCAGCAGTCGACTGCAGGGCACAGATACGCAGTATTTT. Translating it yields CASSRLQGTDTQYF.

The table lists this clone with a count of one. The chain joins TRBV19 to TRBJ1-2; 7 bases are a match to TRBD1. Germline assignment: CDR1 LNHDA and CDR2 SQIVND (reference sequence). CDR3 length: 16 amino acids. Trimming at V came to 1 base and at J to 3 bases, leaving 8 bases not matched to a gene. The CDR3: CASSIAMDRTHYGYTF. The DNA of the CDR3 is TGTGCCAGTAGTATAGCTATGGACAGGACTCACTATGGCTACACCTTC. Looking up the rest from reference TRBV19 and TRBJ1-2 gives the full variable domain: DGGITQSPKYLFRKEGQNVTLSCEQNLNHDAMYWYRQDPGQGLRLIYYSQIVNDFQKGDIAEGYSVSREKKESFPLTVTSAQKNPTAFYLCASSIAMDRTHYGYTFGSGTRLTVV.

The chain joins TRBV6-1 to TRBJ2-1, with 11 bases matching TRBD2. V lost 6 bases to trimming and J lost 6 bases; unmatched junction nucleotides: 1. The CDR3 loop spans 13 amino acids. Germline lookup yields CDR1 MNHNS and CDR2 SASEGT. The CDR3 loop is CASRLAGGNEQFF. The CDR3 coding sequence is TGTGCCAGCAGGCTAGCGGGAGGCAATGAGCAGTTCTTC.

The chain carries TRBV18 and TRBJ1-1; D is undetermined. The V end was cut by 1 base, the J end by 6 bases, with 12 bases between. Germline-derived CDR1 and CDR2 are KGHSH and LQKENI. The CDR3 extends over 14 amino acids. CDR3: CASSPLGSQAEAFF. CDR3 DNA sequence: TGTGCCAGCTCACCACTGGGGAGTCAGGCTGAAGCTTTCTTT.

The J gene is TRBJ1-4, the V gene TRBV6-1; D is unclear. CDR1 is MNHNS and CDR2 is SASEGT in the germline V gene. V was clipped by 2 bases and J by 0 bases, with 10 bases between them. The CDR3 has 16 residues. The CDR3 sequence: CASSEPSIATNEKLFF. CDR3 nucleotides: TGTGCCAGCAGTGAACCCTCGATTGCAACTAATGAAAAACTGTTTTTT.

The CDR3 nucleotides are TGTGCCAGCAGCTTAAATGGACGTCGGGGCACAGATACGCAGTATTTT. As protein: CASSLNGRRGTDTQYF. The chain carries TRBV7-2 and TRBJ2-3; D is undetermined. This CDR3 is built from 16 residues. From germline, CDR1 is SGHTA and CDR2 FQGNSA. The ends were cut back, 2 bases at V and 1 base at J, with 13 bases in the middle.

The rearrangement uses TRBV6-1 and TRBJ1-5; weak D call: TRBD1 (5 bases). There are 15 residues in the CDR3. V was cut by 2 bases and J by 0 bases, with 8 bases left in between. In germline, CDR1 is MNHNS, CDR2 SASEGT. CDR3 in DNA: TGTGCCAGCAGTGAATTTGGGGGTAGCAATCAGCCCCAGCATTTT. It translates to CASSEFGGSNQPQHF.

This clone was picked up one time. The chain employs TRBV7-2 and TRBJ2-2; D may be TRBD2 (6 bases). CDR3 length: 16 amino acids. Germline V CDR1 and CDR2: SGHTA, FQGNSA. The V gene lost 1 base and the J gene lost 4 bases, with 13 bases spanning the gap. The CDR3 loop reads CASSLEAGRLTGELFF. The CDR3, as DNA: TGTGCCAGCAGCTTAGAGGCAGGGAGGCTCACCGGGGAGCTGTTTTTT.

The rearrangement joins TRBV6-1 to TRBJ1-1; D remains ambiguous. CDR3 length: 14 amino acids. Trimming stripped 4 bases from V and 1 base from J, with 10 bases between. Germline loops: CDR1 MNHNS, CDR2 SASEGT. CDR3: CASSAYASNTEAFF. The CDR3, as DNA: TGTGCCAGCAGTGCCTACGCATCGAACACTGAAGCTTTCTTT.

The chain joins TRBV11-2 to TRBJ2-7; 10 bases agree with TRBD1. V dropped 5 bases and J dropped 1; count of bases not matched to a gene: 8. This CDR3 spans 16 amino acids. Germline V gene lookup returns CDR1 SGHAT and CDR2 FQNNGV. CDR3 coding DNA: TGTGCCAGCAGCCCCGGGGACAGGGGTATATCCTACGAGCAGTACTTC. It codes for CASSPGDRGISYEQYF.

V is TRBV18 and J is TRBJ1-1; 7 positions match TRBD1. Germline assignment: CDR1 KGHSH and CDR2 LQKENI. The length of the CDR3 is 18 residues. After removal of 3 bases from V and 1 base from J, the junction contained 14 bases not matched to a gene. CDR3 residues: CASSPASGTVRWNTEAFF. As DNA, the CDR3 is TGTGCCAGCTCACCGGCTTCCGGGACAGTACGATGGAACACTGAAGCTTTCTTT.

This clone was seen just once. The V gene is TRBV7-9, the J gene TRBJ2-1, with 8 bases lining up with TRBD1. J was trimmed by 7 bases and V by 5 bases; bases with no gene match: 10. Germline V gives CDR1 SEHNR, CDR2 FQNEAQ (reference sequence). The CDR3 is 15 residues long. CDR3 sequence (DNA): TGTGCCAGCAGCCGCCAGACAGGGGCGGGGAATGAGCAGTTCTTC. Its protein product is CASSRQTGAGNEQFF.